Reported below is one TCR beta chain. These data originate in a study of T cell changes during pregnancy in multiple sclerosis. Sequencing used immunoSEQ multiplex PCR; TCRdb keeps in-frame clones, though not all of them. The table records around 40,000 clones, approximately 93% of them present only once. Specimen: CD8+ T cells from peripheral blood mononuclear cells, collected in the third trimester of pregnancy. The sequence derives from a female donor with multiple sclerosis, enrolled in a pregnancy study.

The CDR3 sequence is CASSSGLNTEAFF. CDR3 DNA sequence: TGTGCCAGCAGTTCTGGGCTGAACACTGAAGCTTTCTTT. The V gene is TRBV27, the J gene TRBJ1-1; D gene ambiguous. CDR1 MNHEY and CDR2 SMNVEV come from the germline V gene (reference sequence). V lost 4 bases, J lost 0 bases, and 6 bases lay in between. This CDR3 has 13 residues.